The table lists the clone carrying this TCR beta chain with many counts. The CDR3 totals 12 residues. With 7 bases clipped from V and 5 bases from J, the junction kept 5 bases outside the gene matches. This specimen comes from a study of blood T cells in healthy people across ages. Using a J-beta primer mix together with a sample-barcoded 5' primer, a second PCR was run for roughly 7 to 12 cycles. TCRdb fed the 5' RACE reads into MiXCR, producing one record per CDR3 protein. This table holds approximately 730,000 distinct CDR3 sequences, roughly 44% found once. J is TRBJ2-7 and V is TRBV12-3 or TRBV12-4; 7 bases line up with TRBD1. Sequencing input: blood. The receptor was derived from a woman aged 55-69 years in good health. The chain's CDR3 is CASNKQGNEQYF. The CDR3 bases are TGTGCCAGCAACAAACAGGGGAACGAGCAGTACTTC.